This TCR beta chain was found in a study of tissue T cells after allogeneic stem cell transplantation. Study-level points and caveats: Tissue-detected TCR repertoire was only partly captured by blood and spleen T cells. Motif-based clustering found tissue-specific repertoire signatures shared across patients, though few clones were shared. TCR repertoires tracked anatomic similarity, regardless of disease or transplant status.

Per the germline V gene, CDR1 is KGHTA and CDR2 is FQNQQP. CDR3 length: 12 amino acids. Profiling relied on immunoSEQ multiplex PCR, and the TCRdb table lists in-frame clones only, not all of them. The repertoire holds 5,500 to 8,500 clones, with 34% as singletons. Indicated time point: mouse harvest day 14 after allogeneic transplant. Each mouse received 10^7 T-cell-depleted marrow cells plus 10^6 splenic CD5+ T cells by tail vein. B6 (H2b) cells into BALB/c (H2d) mice; tissues taken at day 7 or 14. In regard to this clone: Its target is not known. Gene names and germline match the mouse. With the read ending 1 residue before the CDR3 end, the germline J gene is used to fill in that end.

The V call is TRBV23, the J call TRBJ2-5; TRBD2, the table's D call, was not compared with the DNA. Specimen: skin. The TCR originated in a female BALB/c mouse given C57BL/6 T cells with graft-versus-host disease after an allogeneic hematopoietic cell transplant. The CDR3 DNA, read in part, is TGCTCCAGCAGTCAGGGACTTGACACCCAGTAC. This sequence encodes CSSSQGLDTQY. From start to end, the CDR3 is CSSSQGLDTQYF.